This is a list of T cell receptor beta chains from one sample in a study of CD8+ T cells in alopecia areata. Produced via immunoSEQ multiplex PCR; TCRdb's table is partial and in-frame only. The sample consists of 150,000 to 200,000 clones, about three fifths of them appearing once. Sample: CD4+ T cells sorted from blood, taken at week 24, from a patient treated with tofacitinib. These receptor sequences come from a human donor with alopecia areata. CDR3s include the opening cysteine and the closing phenylalanine or tryptophan. The D gene is left open where the match is weak. Not every row has a clone size; where given, it reads once, few, many or a size class.

D gene: .; clone size: .; V gene: TRBV30; J gene: TRBJ2-6; CDR3 DNA: TGTGCCTGGAGTGTACTCCCTGGGGCCAACGTCCTGACTTTC; CDR3 protein: CAWSVLPGANVLTF
D gene: .; clone size: .; V gene: TRBV29-1; J gene: TRBJ1-1; CDR3 DNA: TGCAGCGTTGAAACAGGGCAGAACACTGAAGCTTTCTTT; CDR3 protein: CSVETGQNTEAFF
D gene: .; clone size: once; V gene: TRBV6-4; J gene: TRBJ2-3; CDR3 DNA: TGTGCCAGCAGTCAACAGGGCCGGTCTAGCACAGATACGCAGTATTTT; CDR3 protein: CASSQQGRSSTDTQYF
D gene: .; clone size: .; V gene: TRBV6-1; J gene: TRBJ2-1; CDR3 DNA: TGTGCCAGCAGTGCCCGAGACGGGGACAACAATGAGCAGTTCTTC; CDR3 protein: CASSARDGDNNEQFF
D gene: .; clone size: .; V gene: TRBV20-1; J gene: TRBJ1-1; CDR3 DNA: TGCAGTGTGGGGAGGCCTGAAGCTTTCTTT; CDR3 protein: CSVGRPEAFF
D gene: .; clone size: few; V gene: TRBV5-1; J gene: TRBJ2-5; CDR3 DNA: TGCGCCAGCAGCCCGGACGGAAATCGGAGGGAGACCCAGTACTTC; CDR3 protein: CASSPDGNRRETQYF
D gene: TRBD2; clone size: few; V gene: TRBV28; J gene: TRBJ2-6; CDR3 DNA: TGTGCCAGCAGTTCAAGCGGGGCGTCTGGGGCCAACGTCCTGACTTTC; CDR3 protein: CASSSSGASGANVLTF
D gene: TRBD2; clone size: .; V gene: TRBV29-1; J gene: TRBJ2-3; CDR3 DNA: TGCAGCGTTAGGCGGGGGGGCGCGACAGATACGCAGTATTTT; CDR3 protein: CSVRRGGATDTQYF
D gene: .; clone size: medium-sized; V gene: TRBV13; J gene: TRBJ2-3; CDR3 DNA: TGTGCCTCCCGTGGAACGCAGTATTTT; CDR3 protein: CASRGTQYF
D gene: .; clone size: .; V gene: TRBV18; J gene: TRBJ2-5; CDR3 DNA: TGTGCCAGCTCATCCATTCACCCAGACACCCTCCAAGAGACCCAGTACTTC; CDR3 protein: CASSSIHPDTLQETQYF
D gene: TRBD1; clone size: .; V gene: TRBV30; J gene: TRBJ2-3; CDR3 DNA: TGTGCCTGGGGACAGGGGCAAGCAGATACGCAGTATTTT; CDR3 protein: CAWGQGQADTQYF
D gene: TRBD1; clone size: .; V gene: TRBV18; J gene: TRBJ1-2; CDR3 DNA: TGTGCCAGCTCACATCCGGGACAGGTACTTAAGGATGGCTACACCTTC; CDR3 protein: CASSHPGQVLKDGYTF